Included here is one T cell receptor beta chain sequence, with context. The antigen remains unidentified. The data were taken from a study of T cell responses to AZD1222 COVID-19 vaccine. The CDR3 has 15 amino acids. Here immunoSEQ multiplex PCR was the method, and the copy in TCRdb shows in-frame clones only, minus some. The sample has 90,000 to 150,000 clones, about 86% seen once; the top ten hold approximately 15%. The study pooled second doses at about 4 or about 12 weeks. General study findings and limits: Donors skewed white British and female; clonal diversity was possibly underestimated. Spike regions recognized by vaccine-associated CD4 TCRs spanned the protein, led by 160-218 and 743-854. Among those given AZD1222, only five or six were seropositive at baseline.

The sequenced sample was peripheral blood, obtained 28 days after the second AZD1222 dose. The source is an adult who received the AZD1222 COVID-19 vaccine. The V and J genes are TRBV21-1 and TRBJ2-1; the table's D call, TRBD2, was not checked against the DNA. TRBV21-1 represents a pseudogene. CDR3 in amino acids: CASSKEEGGGDEQFF. The CDR3 DNA is TGTGCCAGCAGCAAAGAGGAGGGAGGGGGGGATGAGCAGTTCTTC.